The source of this T cell receptor beta chain is a study of human T cells and chemical hapten exposure. Study information: Skin of the upper inner arm, around 2 cm by around 2 cm, received 2% DPC for sensitization.

The CDR3 runs 15 residues. Trimming took off 0 bases at V and 0 bases at J, with 8 bases between the two ends. Germline CDR1 and CDR2: SEHNR and FQNEAQ (reference sequence). Via MiXCR, TCRdb re-called the RACE reads, giving one row per CDR3 protein. The repertoire holds over 300,000 distinct CDR3 sequences, with 5.1% as singletons. Time point in this sample: pre-sensitization, week 0. Regarding treatment: therapeutic diphenylcyclopropenone sensitization with weekly scalp DPC. The sequencing used whole blood, collected in connection with sensitization to the hapten diphenylcyclopropenone (DPC). The chain has TRBV7-9 and TRBJ2-5; D may be TRBD2 (5 bases). The sequence was obtained from a woman between 45 and 65 years old with alopecia areata. Some clones in this sample may be carry-over from other donors' samples. The CDR3 spells CASSLASGNQETQYF. As DNA, the CDR3 is TGTGCCAGCAGCTTAGCGTCGGGGAACCAAGAGACCCAGTACTTC.